These 7 T cell receptor beta chains originate from one sample sequenced in a study of cytomegalovirus exposure and HLA in healthy donors. It was with 60 Vbeta and 13 Jbeta primers that the PCR ran. Produced via immunoSEQ multiplex PCR; TCRdb's table is partial and in-frame only. The data contain about 120,000 clones, 66% of them singletons. The sequencing sample was made of PBMCs. The receptors here all came from a man aged 18 to 29 in good health and CMV-seronegative.

This clone came up a few times. V is TRBV6-5 and J is TRBJ2-7, with TRBD2 as a possible D gene (6 bases). Germline V gives CDR1 MNHEY, CDR2 SVGAGI. The CDR3 spans 15 residues. The V end was cut by 1 base, the J end by 5 bases, with 15 bases between. The DNA for the CDR3 is TGTGCCAGCAGTTACTTAGCGGAGGCCGGAGACGAGCAGTACTTC. Protein: CASSYLAEAGDEQYF.

This clone was detected only once. The chain joins TRBV28 to TRBJ2-7; no definite D call. The CDR3 length is 12 residues. Looked up from germline, CDR1 is MDHEN and CDR2 is SYDVKM. V was clipped by 6 bases and J by 4 bases, with 10 bases between them. The CDR3 spells CASRPGAYEQYF. CDR3 in DNA: TGTGCCAGCAGGCCTGGAGCTTACGAGCAGTACTTC.

The rearrangement joins TRBV27 to TRBJ1-1, with TRBD1 as a possible D gene (5 bases). The V end lost 7 bases, the J end lost 4 bases, and 16 bases lay between the germline ends. Germline values: CDR1 MNHEY, CDR2 SMNVEV (reference sequence). The CDR3 sequence is 14 residues long. The CDR3 is CASNHAGSSTEAFF. The CDR3 nucleotides read TGTGCCAGCAATCACGCAGGGTCGTCCACTGAAGCTTTCTTT.

The chain employs TRBV4-1 and TRBJ2-7; no firm D call. The V gene's germline CDR1 is MGHRA and CDR2 YSYEKL. The CDR3 has 14 residues. V was clipped by 1 base and J by 1 base, with 8 bases between them. The CDR3 is CASSQAPRSYEQYF. For the CDR3, the DNA is TGCGCCAGCAGCCAAGCGCCCAGATCCTACGAGCAGTACTTC.

This chain links TRBV5-4 with TRBJ2-5; no clear D. Germline CDR1 and CDR2: SGHNT and YYREEE (reference sequence). V was cut by 0 bases and J by 4 bases, with 10 bases left in between. The CDR3 totals 14 residues. In nucleotides, the CDR3 is TGTGCCAGCAGCTTGGGTCGCCTAGGAGAGACCCAGTACTTC. Translating it yields CASSLGRLGETQYF.

The chain employs TRBV10-2 and TRBJ2-1, with D perhaps TRBD2 (6 bases). CDR1 and CDR2 from the germline V gene are WSHSY and SAAADI. V lost 2 bases, J lost 8 bases, and 19 bases lay in between. CDR3 length: 16 residues. The DNA for the CDR3 is TGCGCCAGCAGTGAGCCGGGACTCCCGCGCACGGATGAGCAGTTCTTC. Its translation: CASSEPGLPRTDEQFF.

The V call is TRBV19, the J call TRBJ2-3; D is possibly TRBD2 (5 bases). CDR1 LNHDA and CDR2 SQIVND come from the germline V gene (reference sequence). The CDR3 has 18 residues. V was shortened by 0 bases and J by 1 base, with 17 bases between the two germline ends. This CDR3 is CASSIDLPGLLGTDTQYF. DNA of the CDR3: TGTGCCAGTAGTATAGACCTACCCGGACTTCTGGGCACAGATACGCAGTATTTT.